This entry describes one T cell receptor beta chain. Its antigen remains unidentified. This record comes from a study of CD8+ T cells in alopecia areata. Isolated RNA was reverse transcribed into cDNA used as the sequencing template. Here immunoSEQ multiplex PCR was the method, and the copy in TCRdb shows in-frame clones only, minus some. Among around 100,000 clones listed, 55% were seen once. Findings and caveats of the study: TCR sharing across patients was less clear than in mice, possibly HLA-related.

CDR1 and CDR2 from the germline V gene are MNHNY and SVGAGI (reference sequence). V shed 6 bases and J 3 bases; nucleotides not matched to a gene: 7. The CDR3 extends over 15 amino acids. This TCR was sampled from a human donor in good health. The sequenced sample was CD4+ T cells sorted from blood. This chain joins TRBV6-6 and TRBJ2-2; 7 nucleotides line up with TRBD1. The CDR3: CASRRPGQHTGELFF. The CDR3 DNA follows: TGTGCCAGCAGACGCCCGGGACAGCACACCGGGGAGCTGTTTTTT.